The rows below give T cell receptor beta chains drawn from one sample of a study of T cells after posttransplantation cyclophosphamide. TCRdb's table, derived via immunoSEQ multiplex PCR, lists solely in-frame clones and lacks some. The data show 10,000 to 12,000 clones, 85% to 95% seen once. Material for sequencing was naive CD8+ T cells sorted from PBMCs. These receptors were obtained from a man younger than 40 in good health and a related stem cell transplant donor. Both conserved end residues are trimmed from each CDR3.

V gene	CDR3 protein
TRBV28	ASTVAGQPGANVLT
TRBV9	ASSGDREPFS
TRBV4-2	ASSQEPSGTSTDTQY
TRBV19	ASSIRDRGPYEQY
TRBV20-1	SQRGGTEAF
TRBV27	ASSLSASYEQY
TRBV18	ASSPSTSGDYEQY
TRBV11-2	ASSRRNSPLH
TRBV6-5	ASSYGTAVGNEQF
TRBV4-1	ASSQQGEFYNEQF
TRBV2	ASRDREHEQY
TRBV7-9	ASSATSGSFTEAF
TRBV5-6	ASSFRGTGSPLH
TRBV4-1	ASSPPRDRRETEAF
TRBV7-9	ASSSGQGGDTQY
TRBV15	ATSSPLGQANTEAF
TRBV11-2	ASSLGSQSYEQY
TRBV4-1	ASSQAETGSYEQY
TRBV6-5	ASRIPGTADTEAF
TRBV7-9	ASSLSGASSYNEQF
TRBV7-9	ASSRAVEVQETQY
TRBV7-8	ASSLEFGSADTQY
TRBV7-9	ASSGQGALGYT
TRBV11-2	ASSRRRGDGEKLF
TRBV4-1	ASSQPGVAVFGKQY
TRBV10-3	AIRDTILAGTDLTQY
TRBV7-6	ASSPGHGPNEKLF
TRBV7-9	ASSFQGTNEKLF
TRBV11-2	ASSPTGEELETQY
TRBV10-1	ASSDGTGYEQY
TRBV11-2	ASSLGERTEAF
TRBV2	ASRPGLRRGTEAF
TRBV28	ASSQTGAPYEQY
TRBV9	ASSEGPGYEQY
TRBV6-5	ASSYSTDNEQF
TRBV27	ASNPTGGYNEQF
TRBV5-6	ASSWDRANYGYT
TRBV5-6	ASSFFRESQPQH
TRBV5-6	ASNPTGWDTGELF
TRBV6-5	ASSPGGENYGYT